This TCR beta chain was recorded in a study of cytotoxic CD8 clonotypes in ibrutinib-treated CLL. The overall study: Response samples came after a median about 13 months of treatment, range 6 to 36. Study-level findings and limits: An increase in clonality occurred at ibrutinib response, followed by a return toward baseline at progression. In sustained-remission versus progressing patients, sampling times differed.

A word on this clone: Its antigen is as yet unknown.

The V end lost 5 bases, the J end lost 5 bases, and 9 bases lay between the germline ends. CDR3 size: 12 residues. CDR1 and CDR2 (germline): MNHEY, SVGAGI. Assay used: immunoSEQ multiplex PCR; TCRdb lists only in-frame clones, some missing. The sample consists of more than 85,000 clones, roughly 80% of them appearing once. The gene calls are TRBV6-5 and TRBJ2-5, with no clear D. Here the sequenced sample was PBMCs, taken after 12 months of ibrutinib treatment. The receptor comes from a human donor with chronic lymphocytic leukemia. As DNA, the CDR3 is TGTGCCAGCAGTCCCCGGCATGAGACCCAGTACTTC. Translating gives CASSPRHETQYF.